The clone carrying this T cell receptor (beta chain) was detected only a few times. Its antigen is as yet unknown. Germline CDR1 reads SGHVS; CDR2 reads FQNEAQ. The V end was cut by 5 bases, the J end by 3 bases, with 17 bases between. The CDR3 extends over 15 amino acids. Amplification used 60 Vbeta primers and 13 Jbeta primers. Only in-frame clones appear in the TCRdb table, and some are missing; sequencing was by immunoSEQ multiplex PCR. This sample has around 220,000 clones, with nearly 80% found just once. The sample originates from a study of cytomegalovirus exposure and HLA in healthy donors. Regarding the study as a whole: Analyzed later, most CMV-associated TCR beta chains appeared HLA-restricted. Most subjects had HLA-A and HLA-B alleles reportedly predicted accurately by TCR beta sequences.

This chain links TRBV7-8 with TRBJ2-7, with a possible D match to TRBD2 (6 bases). The sequenced material came from PBMCs. The source is a man younger than 35 in good health and CMV-seronegative. The CDR3 sequence is CASSQAGTVDYEQYF. The CDR3 DNA sequence: TGTGCCAGCAGCCAAGCCGGGACTGTGGACTACGAGCAGTACTTC. The full variable domain, completed using reference TRBV7-8 and TRBJ2-7, is GAGVSQSPRYKVAKRGQDVALRCDPISGHVSLFWYQQALGQGPEFLTYFQNEAQLDKSGLPSDRFFAERPEGSVSTLKIQRTQQEDSAVYLCASSQAGTVDYEQYFGPGTRLTVT.